This T cell receptor (beta chain) was sequenced for a study of OX40 agonist ivuxolimab in advanced cancers. The wider study: Under the entry rules, prior anti-PD-1, anti-PD-L1 or anti-CTLA-4 therapy was allowed, and 40% had some. Findings and caveats of the study: Averaging showed that CD8+ T cells had more expanded clones than CD4+ did.

Trimming cost V 0 bases and J 6 bases; bases outside gene matches: 0. The CDR3 consists of 14 residues. Germline V gene sequence: CDR1 MNHNS, CDR2 SASEGT. Only in-frame clones appear in the TCRdb table, and some are missing; sequencing was by immunoSEQ multiplex PCR. The sample lists roughly 70,000 clones, about 85% seen once, with roughly 4% in the top ten. In the case of this clone: The antigen is unknown.

This sequence originates from an adult with an advanced solid tumor such as melanoma, head and neck, liver or kidney cancer. This chain connects TRBV6-1 to TRBJ2-2; TRBD2 aligns across 8 bases. The input for sequencing was CD4+ or CD8+ T cells sorted from blood, taken in a trial of the OX40 agonist ivuxolimab. The CDR3: CASSEARGAGELFF. For the CDR3, the DNA is TGTGCCAGCAGTGAAGCGCGGGGGGCCGGGGAGCTGTTTTTT.